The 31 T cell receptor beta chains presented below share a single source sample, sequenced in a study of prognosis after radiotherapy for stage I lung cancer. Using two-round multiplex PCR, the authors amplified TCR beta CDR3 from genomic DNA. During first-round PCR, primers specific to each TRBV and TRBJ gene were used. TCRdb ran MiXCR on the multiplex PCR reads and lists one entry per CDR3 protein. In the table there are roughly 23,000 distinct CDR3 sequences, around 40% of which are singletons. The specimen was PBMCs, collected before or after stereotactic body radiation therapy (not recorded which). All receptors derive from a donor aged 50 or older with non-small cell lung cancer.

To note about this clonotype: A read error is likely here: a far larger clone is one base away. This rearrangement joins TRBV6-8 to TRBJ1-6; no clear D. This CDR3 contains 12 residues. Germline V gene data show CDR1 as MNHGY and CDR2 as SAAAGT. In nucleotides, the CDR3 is TGTGCCAGCAGCCAACGCGATTCAACCCTCCACTTT. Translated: CASSQRDSTLHF.

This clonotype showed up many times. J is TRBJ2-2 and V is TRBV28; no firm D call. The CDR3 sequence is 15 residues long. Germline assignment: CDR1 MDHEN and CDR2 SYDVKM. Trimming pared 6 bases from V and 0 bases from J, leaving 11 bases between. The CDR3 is CASSRYVTNTGELFF. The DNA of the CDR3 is TGTGCCAGCAGCCGCTATGTAACGAACACCGGGGAGCTGTTTTTT.

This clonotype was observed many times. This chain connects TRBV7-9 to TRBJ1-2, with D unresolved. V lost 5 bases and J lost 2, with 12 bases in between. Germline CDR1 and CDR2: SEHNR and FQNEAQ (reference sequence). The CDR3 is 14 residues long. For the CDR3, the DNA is TGTGCCAGCAGCGAGTTAGGTGGAAACTATGGCTACACCTTC. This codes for CASSELGGNYGYTF.

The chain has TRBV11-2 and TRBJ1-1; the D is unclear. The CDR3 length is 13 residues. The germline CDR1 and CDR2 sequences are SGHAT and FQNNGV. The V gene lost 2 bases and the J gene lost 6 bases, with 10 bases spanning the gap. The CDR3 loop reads CASSLLIWSEAFF. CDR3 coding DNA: TGTGCCAGCAGCTTATTAATTTGGTCTGAAGCTTTCTTT. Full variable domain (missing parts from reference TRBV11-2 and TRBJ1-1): EAGVAQSPRYKIIEKRQSVAFWCNPISGHATLYWYQQILGQGPKLLIQFQNNGVVDDSQLPKDRFSAERLKGVDSTLKIQPAKLEDSAVYLCASSLLIWSEAFFGQGTRLTVV.

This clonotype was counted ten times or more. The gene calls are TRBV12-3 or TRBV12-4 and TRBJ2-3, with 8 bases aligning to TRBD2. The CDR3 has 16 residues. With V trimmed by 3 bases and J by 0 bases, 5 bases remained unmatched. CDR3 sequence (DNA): TGTGCCAGCAGTTTTTATCGGGGGGGGAGCACAGATACGCAGTATTTT. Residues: CASSFYRGGSTDTQYF.

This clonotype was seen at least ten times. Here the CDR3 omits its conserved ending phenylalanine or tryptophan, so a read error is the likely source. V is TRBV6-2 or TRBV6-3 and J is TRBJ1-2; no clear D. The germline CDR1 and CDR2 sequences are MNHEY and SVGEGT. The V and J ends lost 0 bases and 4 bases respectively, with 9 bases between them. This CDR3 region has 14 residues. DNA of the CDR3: TGTGCCAGCAGTTACTCGACTTACAGCTATGGCTACACCCTC. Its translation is CASSYSTYSYGYTL.

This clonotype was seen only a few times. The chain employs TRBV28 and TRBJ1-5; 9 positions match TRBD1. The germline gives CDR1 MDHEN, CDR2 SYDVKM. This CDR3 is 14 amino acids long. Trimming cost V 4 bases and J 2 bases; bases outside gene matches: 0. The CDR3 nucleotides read TGTGCCAGCAGTTGGACAGGGGGCAATCAGCCCCAGCATTTT. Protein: CASSWTGGNQPQHF. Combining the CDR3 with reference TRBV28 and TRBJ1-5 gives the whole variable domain DVKVTQSSRYLVKRTGEKVFLECVQDMDHENMFWYRQDPGLGLRLIYFSYDVKMKEKGDIPEGYSVSREKKERFSLILESASTNQTSMYLCASSWTGGNQPQHFGDGTRLSIL.

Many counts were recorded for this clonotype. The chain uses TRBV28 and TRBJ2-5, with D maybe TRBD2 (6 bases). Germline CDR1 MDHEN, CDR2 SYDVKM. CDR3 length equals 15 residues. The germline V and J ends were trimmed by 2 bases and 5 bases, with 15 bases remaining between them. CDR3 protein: CASSLAGFKLETQYF. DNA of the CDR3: TGTGCCAGCAGTTTAGCGGGGTTTAAATTGGAGACCCAGTACTTC.

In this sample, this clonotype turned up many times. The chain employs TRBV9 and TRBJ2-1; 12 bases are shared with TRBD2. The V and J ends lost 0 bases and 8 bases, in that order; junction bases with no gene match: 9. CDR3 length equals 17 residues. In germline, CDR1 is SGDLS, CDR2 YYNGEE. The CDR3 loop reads CASSVEPLAGGGDEQFF. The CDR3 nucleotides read TGTGCCAGCAGCGTAGAACCTCTAGCGGGAGGGGGTGATGAGCAGTTCTTC.

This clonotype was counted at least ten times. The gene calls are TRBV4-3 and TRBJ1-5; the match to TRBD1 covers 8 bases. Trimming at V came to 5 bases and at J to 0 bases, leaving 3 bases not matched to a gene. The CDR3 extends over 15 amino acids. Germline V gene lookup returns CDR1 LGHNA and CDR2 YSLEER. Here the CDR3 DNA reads TGCGCCAGCAGCGGGGACAGGTATAGCAATCAGCCCCAGCATTTT. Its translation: CASSGDRYSNQPQHF.

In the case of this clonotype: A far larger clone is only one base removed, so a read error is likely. As DNA, the CDR3 is TGTGCCATCAGCTCGGGGACAGGACCCTACGAGCAGTACTTC. Amino acids: CAISSGTGPYEQYF. The chain is built from TRBV11-1 and TRBJ2-7; 8 bases align to TRBD1. The germline CDR1 and CDR2 sequences are SGHAT and FQDESV (reference sequence). There are 14 residues in the CDR3.

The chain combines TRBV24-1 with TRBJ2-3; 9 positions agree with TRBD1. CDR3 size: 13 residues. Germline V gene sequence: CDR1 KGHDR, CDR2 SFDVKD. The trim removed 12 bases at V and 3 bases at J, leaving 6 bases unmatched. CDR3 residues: CASQGQGTDTQYF. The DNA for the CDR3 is TGTGCCTCCCAAGGACAGGGGACAGATACGCAGTATTTT.

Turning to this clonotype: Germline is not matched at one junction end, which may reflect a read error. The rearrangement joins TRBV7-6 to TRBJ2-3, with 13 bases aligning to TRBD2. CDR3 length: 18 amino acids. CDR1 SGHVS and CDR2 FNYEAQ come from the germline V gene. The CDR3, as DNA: TGTGCCAGCATCTTAGCGTCGACTAGCGGGAGGCCCACAGATACGCAGTATTTT. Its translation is CASILASTSGRPTDTQYF.

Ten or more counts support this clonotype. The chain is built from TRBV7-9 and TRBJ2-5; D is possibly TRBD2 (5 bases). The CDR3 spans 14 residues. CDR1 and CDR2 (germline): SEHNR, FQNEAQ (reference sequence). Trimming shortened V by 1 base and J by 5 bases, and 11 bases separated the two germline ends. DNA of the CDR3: TGTGCCAGCAGCTTAGGAGGGTCCGGGGAGACCCAGTACTTC. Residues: CASSLGGSGETQYF.

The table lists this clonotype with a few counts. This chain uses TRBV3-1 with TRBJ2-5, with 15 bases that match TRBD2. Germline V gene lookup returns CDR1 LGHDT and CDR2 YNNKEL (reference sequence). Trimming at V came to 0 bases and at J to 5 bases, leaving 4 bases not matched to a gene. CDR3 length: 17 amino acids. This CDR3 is CASSQDGTSGGRETQYF. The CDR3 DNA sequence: TGTGCCAGCAGCCAAGATGGGACTAGCGGGGGGCGGGAGACCCAGTACTTC.

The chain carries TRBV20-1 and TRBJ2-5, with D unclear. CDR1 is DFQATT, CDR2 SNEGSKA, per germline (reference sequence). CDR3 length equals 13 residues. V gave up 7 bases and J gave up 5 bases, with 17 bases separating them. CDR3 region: CSVPWSVPETQYF. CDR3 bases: TGCAGTGTACCATGGTCTGTCCCTGAGACCCAGTACTTC.

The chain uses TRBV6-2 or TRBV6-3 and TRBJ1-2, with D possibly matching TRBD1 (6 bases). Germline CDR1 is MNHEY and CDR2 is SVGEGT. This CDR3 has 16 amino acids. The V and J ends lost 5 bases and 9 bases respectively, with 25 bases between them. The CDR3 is CASSGGNRASGECYTF. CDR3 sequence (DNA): TGTGCCAGCAGTGGAGGAAACAGGGCTTCGGGTGAGTGCTACACCTTC.

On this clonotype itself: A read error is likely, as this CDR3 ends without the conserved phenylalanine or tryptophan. CDR3 loop: CASSSGAGAEDTQYL. The CDR3 bases are TGTGCCAGCAGCTCAGGAGCGGGGGCGGAAGATACGCAGTATCTT. The chain recombines TRBV7-3 with TRBJ2-3, with 8 bases aligning to TRBD2. Germline values: CDR1 SGHTA, CDR2 FQGTGA. This CDR3 comprises 15 residues. V trimming: 4 bases; J trimming: 5 bases; junction bases outside the gene matches: 8.

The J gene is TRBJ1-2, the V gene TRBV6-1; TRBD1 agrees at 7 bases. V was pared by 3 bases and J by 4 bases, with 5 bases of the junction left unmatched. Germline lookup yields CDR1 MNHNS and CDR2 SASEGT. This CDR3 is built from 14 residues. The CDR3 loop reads CASSEMGQIYGYTF. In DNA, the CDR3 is TGTGCCAGCAGTGAGATGGGACAGATCTATGGCTACACCTTC.

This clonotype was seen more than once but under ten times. The CDR3 protein is CASSLLGGGEQYF. The DNA of the CDR3 is TGTGCCAGCAGTTTGTTAGGGGGTGGCGAGCAGTACTTC. This sequence joins TRBV12-3 or TRBV12-4 and TRBJ2-7; a weak D match, TRBD1 (6 bases). V lost 3 bases and J 6 bases, leaving 12 bases between the germline ends. CDR3 length: 13 residues.

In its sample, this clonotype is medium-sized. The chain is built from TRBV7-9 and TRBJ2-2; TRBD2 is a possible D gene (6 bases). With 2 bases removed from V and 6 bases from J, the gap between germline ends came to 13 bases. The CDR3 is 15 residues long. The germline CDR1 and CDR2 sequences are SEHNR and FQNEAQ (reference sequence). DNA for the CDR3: TGTGCCAGCAGCTTAATGCCCAGGGAGGCCGGGGAGCTGTTTTTT. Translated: CASSLMPREAGELFF.

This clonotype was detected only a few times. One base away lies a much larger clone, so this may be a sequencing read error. The CDR3, as DNA: TGTGCCAGCAGCGTAGGGGGGCGGGGGTGTATTTTCGAGCAGTACTTC. This codes for CASSVGGRGCIFEQYF. The chain employs TRBV9 and TRBJ2-7; possible D gene TRBD2, 7 bases. Germline-derived CDR1 and CDR2 are SGDLS and YYNGEE. V was cut by 0 bases and J by 6 bases, with 19 bases left in between. The CDR3 totals 16 residues.

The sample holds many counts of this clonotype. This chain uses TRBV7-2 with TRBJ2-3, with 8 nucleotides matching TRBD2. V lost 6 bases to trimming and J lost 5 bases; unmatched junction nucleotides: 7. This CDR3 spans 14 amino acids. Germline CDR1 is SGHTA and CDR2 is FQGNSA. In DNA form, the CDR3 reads TGTGCCAGCAGTCTAATGCTAGCGGGAGATACGCAGTATTTT. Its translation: CASSLMLAGDTQYF.

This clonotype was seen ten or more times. CDR3 DNA: TGCGCCAGCAGCCAGCACAGTGAGGGGTATTCTGCTGGGGCCAACGTCCTGACTTTC. It encodes CASSQHSEGYSAGANVLTF. V usage is TRBV4-3 and J usage is TRBJ2-6; TRBD1 or TRBD2 may be the D gene (5 bases each). V was trimmed by 3 bases and J by 2 bases, leaving 20 bases between them. From germline, CDR1 is LGHNA and CDR2 YSLEER. This CDR3 is 19 amino acids long.

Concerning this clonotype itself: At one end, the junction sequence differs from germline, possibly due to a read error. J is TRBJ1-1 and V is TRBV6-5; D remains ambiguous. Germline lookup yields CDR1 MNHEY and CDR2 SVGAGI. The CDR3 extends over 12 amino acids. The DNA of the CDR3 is TGTGCCACCACGAACGGCGACACTGAATCTTTCTTT. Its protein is CATTNGDTESFF.

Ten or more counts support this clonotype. The CDR3 region has the DNA TGTGCCAGTAGTATGAGACTAGCGGGGGTTCTTAACACCGGGGAGCTGTTTTTT. Translated: CASSMRLAGVLNTGELFF. V is TRBV19 and J is TRBJ2-2, with 12 positions matching TRBD2. CDR1 LNHDA and CDR2 SQIVND come from the germline V gene (reference sequence). Trimming cost V 3 bases and J 2 bases; bases outside gene matches: 7. The CDR3 consists of 18 residues.

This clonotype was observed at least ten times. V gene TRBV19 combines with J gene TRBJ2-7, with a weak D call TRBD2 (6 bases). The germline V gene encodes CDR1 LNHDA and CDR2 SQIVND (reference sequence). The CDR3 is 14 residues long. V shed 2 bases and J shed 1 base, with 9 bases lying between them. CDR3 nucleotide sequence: TGTGCCAGTAGTATAACCGGGGGATCCTACGAGCAGTACTTC. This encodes CASSITGGSYEQYF. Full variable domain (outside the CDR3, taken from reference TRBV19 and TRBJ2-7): DGGITQSPKYLFRKEGQNVTLSCEQNLNHDAMYWYRQDPGQGLRLIYYSQIVNDFQKGDIAEGYSVSREKKESFPLTVTSAQKNPTAFYLCASSITGGSYEQYFGPGTRLTVT.

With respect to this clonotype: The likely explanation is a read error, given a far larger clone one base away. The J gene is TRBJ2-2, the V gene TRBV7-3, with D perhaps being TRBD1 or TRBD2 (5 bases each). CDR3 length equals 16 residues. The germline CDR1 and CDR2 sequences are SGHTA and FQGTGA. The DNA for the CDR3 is TGTGCCAGCGGCTTAGACTCTAAGGGACCCACCGGGGAGCTGTTTTTT. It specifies CASGLDSKGPTGELFF.

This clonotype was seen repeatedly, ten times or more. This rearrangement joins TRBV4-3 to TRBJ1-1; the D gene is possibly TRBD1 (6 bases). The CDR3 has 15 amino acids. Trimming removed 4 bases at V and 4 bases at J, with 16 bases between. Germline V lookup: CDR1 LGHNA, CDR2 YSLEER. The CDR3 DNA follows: TGCGCCAGCAGCCGATTGCTGGGGGGCGGCACTGAAGCTTTCTTT. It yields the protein CASSRLLGGGTEAFF.

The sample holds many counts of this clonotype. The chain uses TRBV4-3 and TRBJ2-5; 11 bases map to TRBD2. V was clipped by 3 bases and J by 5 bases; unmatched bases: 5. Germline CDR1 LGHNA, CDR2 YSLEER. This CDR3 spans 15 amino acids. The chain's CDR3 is CASSQLSGGDETQYF. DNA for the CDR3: TGCGCCAGCAGCCAGCTTAGCGGGGGGGATGAGACCCAGTACTTC.

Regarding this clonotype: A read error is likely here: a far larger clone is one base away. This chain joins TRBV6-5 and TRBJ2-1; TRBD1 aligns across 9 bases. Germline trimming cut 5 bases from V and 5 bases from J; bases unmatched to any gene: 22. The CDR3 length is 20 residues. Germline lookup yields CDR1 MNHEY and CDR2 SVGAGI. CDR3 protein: CASSGPLRNTWTGVHNEQFF. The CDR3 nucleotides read TGTGCCAGCAGTGGACCATTACGTAACACCTGGACAGGGGTCCACAATGAGCAGTTCTTC.